These 4 T cell receptor beta chains came from one sample sequenced in a study of OX40 agonist ivuxolimab in advanced cancers. Assay used: immunoSEQ multiplex PCR; TCRdb lists only in-frame clones, some missing. The sample lists 50,000 to 65,000 clones, around 93% seen once, with 8.5% to 9% in the top ten. Sequencing used CD4+ or CD8+ T cells sorted from blood, obtained in a trial of the OX40 agonist ivuxolimab. The origin of the receptors is an adult with an advanced solid tumor such as melanoma, head and neck, liver or kidney cancer.

The V call is TRBV9, the J call TRBJ1-5, with 9 positions matching TRBD1. V lost 0 bases to trimming and J lost 8 bases; unmatched junction nucleotides: 6. Looked up from germline, CDR1 is SGDLS and CDR2 is YYNGEE. CDR3 length: 15 residues. DNA for the CDR3: TGTGCCAGCAGCGTAGGAACAGGGGGCCTGGAGCCCCAGCATTTT. Protein sequence: CASSVGTGGLEPQHF. Based on the CDR3 plus reference TRBV9 and TRBJ1-5, the full variable domain is DSGVTQTPKHLITATGQRVTLRCSPRSGDLSVYWYQQSLDQGLQFLIQYYNGEERAKGNILERFSAQQFPDLHSELNLSSLELGDSALYFCASSVGTGGLEPQHFGDGTRLSIL.

The V and J genes are TRBV13 and TRBJ2-4; D is ambiguous. The CDR3 sequence is 11 residues long. V was trimmed by 1 base and J by 5 bases, leaving 0 bases between them. CDR1 is PRHDT, CDR2 FYEKMQ, per germline (reference sequence). The CDR3 nucleotides are TGTGCCAGCAGCTTAGAAAACATTCAGTACTTC. Its translation is CASSLENIQYF.

The V gene is TRBV10-3, the J gene TRBJ1-1; a weak D match, TRBD1 (5 bases). Trimming took 2 bases from V and 5 from J, leaving 12 bases between them. Germline values: CDR1 ENHRY, CDR2 SYGVKD. This CDR3 region has 14 residues. CDR3 DNA: TGTGCCATCAGTGAGGGGGGACCACAGACTGAAGCTTTCTTT. Amino acid sequence: CAISEGGPQTEAFF.

The CDR3 nucleotides read TGCGCCAGCAGTACACTAATGACAGGGGGCAACACCGGGGAGCTGTTTTTT. Protein: CASSTLMTGGNTGELFF. The chain recombines TRBV4-3 with TRBJ2-2; 10 bases line up with TRBD1. After removal of 6 bases from V and 2 bases from J, the junction contained 9 bases not matched to a gene. CDR1 LGHNA and CDR2 YSLEER come from the germline V gene. This CDR3 region has 17 residues.